The 21 T cell receptor beta chains in this list originate from one sample, sequenced in a study of beta chain features in type 1 diabetes (dated by TCRdb to 2017 to 2018). Broad study findings and their caveats: A moderate but significant shortening of TCRB CDR3 length was observed in type 1 diabetes patients in all four CD4+ subsets.

No antigen has been identified for these receptors. Library prep was done by the immunoSEQ multiplex PCR assay. The High Capacity cDNA Reverse Transcription Kit was used to reverse transcribe all of the isolated RNA, meaning that expressed TCRB transcripts were what got sequenced. TCRdb mirrors the immuneACCESS table, restricted to in-frame sequences. Some clones are absent from its copies; in checked studies, under half trace to an unresolved V gene, and the reason for the others is unknown. Counted in this sample were 600,000 to 700,000 clones; around 11% of them appeared once. Over 0.1% of the sample lies in the top ten. Sequencing was carried out using naive CD4+ T cells from blood. The cell subset or site label of this sample denotes: true naive CD4+ T cells. Receptors were obtained from a man aged 25 to 40 with type 1 diabetes.

This chain connects TRBV4-3 to TRBJ1-4; D possibly corresponds to TRBD1 (5 bases). V was cut by 10 bases and J by 8 bases, with 20 bases left in between. Per germline, CDR1 LGHNA and CDR2 YSLEER. CDR3 length: 14 amino acids. The CDR3 DNA reads as TGCGCCACCTCCCGGGACTTCTCGGGAGAAAAACTGTTTTTT. This translates into CATSRDFSGEKLFF.

The chain has TRBV27 and TRBJ2-3; 11 bases align to TRBD2. The CDR3 runs 16 residues. Germline values: CDR1 MNHEY, CDR2 SMNVEV (reference sequence). V was pared by 6 bases and J by 2 bases, with 7 bases of the junction left unmatched. The CDR3 nucleotides read TGTGCCAGCAGACACCGACTAGCGGGGTCCACAGATACGCAGTATTTT. Translated: CASRHRLAGSTDTQYF.

Many counts were recorded for this clone. The chain links TRBV19 to TRBJ2-2, with D perhaps TRBD1 (6 bases). The CDR3 has 15 residues. Germline CDR1 LNHDA, CDR2 SQIVND (reference sequence). The V gene lost 8 bases and the J gene lost 0 bases, with 13 bases spanning the gap. The CDR3 here is CASRQGTANTGELFF. CDR3 nucleotides: TGTGCCAGTCGCCAGGGGACGGCGAACACCGGGGAGCTGTTTTTT. Full variable domain (remainder filled in from reference TRBV19 and TRBJ2-2): DGGITQSPKYLFRKEGQNVTLSCEQNLNHDAMYWYRQDPGQGLRLIYYSQIVNDFQKGDIAEGYSVSREKKESFPLTVTSAQKNPTAFYLCASRQGTANTGELFFGEGSRLTVL.

The table lists this clone with a few counts. At one end the junction does not follow the germline gene, possibly because of a read error. The chain recombines TRBV5-1 with TRBJ1-4; TRBD1 is a possible D gene (5 bases). Germline CDR1 SGHRS, CDR2 YFSETQ. CDR3 length equals 13 residues. CDR3 sequence: CASSSGTIEKLFF. CDR3 DNA: TGCGCCAGCAGCTCCGGGACTATTGAAAAACTGTTTTTT.

This clone was counted between two and nine times. Distinct nucleotide sequences in the sample also encode this CDR3. The CDR3 protein is CASSPGATNEKLFF. The CDR3 DNA reads as TGTGCCAGCAGCCCCGGCGCAACTAATGAAAAACTGTTTTTT. The V gene is TRBV5-4, the J gene TRBJ1-4; D unresolved. V was shortened by 4 bases and J by 0 bases, with 7 bases between the two germline ends. The germline gives CDR1 SGHNT, CDR2 YYREEE (reference sequence). The CDR3 is made up of 14 amino acids.

This clone was recorded a few times. This chain uses TRBV9 with TRBJ2-7; 12 positions agree with TRBD2. With 4 bases clipped from V and 4 bases from J, the junction kept 6 bases outside the gene matches. Germline V gives CDR1 SGDLS, CDR2 YYNGEE. The length of the CDR3 is 15 residues. CDR3 sequence (DNA): TGTGCCAGCAGCCTAGGACTAGCGGGGCGTTACGAGCAGTACTTC. It yields the protein CASSLGLAGRYEQYF.

This clone has a handful of counts. The chain joins TRBV7-2 to TRBJ2-5; D ambiguous. There are 15 residues in the CDR3. Germline loops: CDR1 SGHTA, CDR2 FQGNSA. The ends were cut back, 1 base at V and 5 bases at J, with 14 bases in the middle. The CDR3 spells CASSLVGSPGETQYF. The CDR3 coding sequence is TGTGCCAGCAGCTTAGTGGGTAGCCCCGGGGAGACCCAGTACTTC.

This clone was recorded a few times. The CDR3 DNA follows: TGCAGCGTTCTAATGACAGATAGCAATCAGCCCCAGCATTTT. It encodes CSVLMTDSNQPQHF. This chain joins TRBV29-1 and TRBJ1-5; maybe TRBD1 (5 bases). Trimming pared 5 bases from V and 0 bases from J, leaving 11 bases between. CDR1 SQVTM and CDR2 ANQGSEA come from the germline V gene. The CDR3 sequence is 14 residues long.

This sequence joins TRBV5-1 and TRBJ2-4; possibly TRBD1 for D (6 bases). This CDR3 spans 13 amino acids. The V gene lost 4 bases and the J gene lost 7 bases, with 12 bases spanning the gap. CDR1 SGHRS and CDR2 YFSETQ come from the germline V gene. This chain's CDR3 is CASSDTQGNIQYF. CDR3 nucleotides: TGCGCCAGCAGCGATACTCAGGGGAACATTCAGTACTTC.

V and J are TRBV7-2 and TRBJ2-1, with TRBD2 matching 7 bases. The V gene's germline CDR1 is SGHTA and CDR2 FQGNSA. The CDR3 spans 14 residues. V dropped 0 bases and J dropped 8; count of bases not matched to a gene: 4. The CDR3: CASSLAGGSDEQFF. The CDR3 DNA is TGTGCCAGCAGCTTAGCGGGGGGGAGCGATGAGCAGTTCTTC. The whole variable domain, remainder taken from reference TRBV7-2 and TRBJ2-1, is GAGVSQSPSNKVTEKGKDVELRCDPISGHTALYWYRQSLGQGLEFLIYFQGNSAPDKSGLPSDRFSAERTGGSVSTLTIQRTQQEDSAVYLCASSLAGGSDEQFFGPGTRLTVL.

The V call is TRBV10-2, the J call TRBJ2-1, with D uncertain. Germline V gene data show CDR1 as WSHSY and CDR2 as SAAADI. The CDR3 is 12 residues long. The ends were cut back, 4 bases at V and 4 bases at J, with 5 bases in the middle. CDR3 DNA: TGCGCCAGCAGTGGGGATTACAATGAGCAGTTCTTC. Protein: CASSGDYNEQFF.

This clone was recorded a few times. V gene TRBV7-9 combines with J gene TRBJ2-5; 8 bases align to TRBD2. J lost 2 bases, V lost 11 bases, and 7 bases had no gene match. This CDR3 is built from 13 residues. Germline CDR1 reads SEHNR; CDR2 reads FQNEAQ (reference sequence). CDR3: CACTSGGQETQYF. CDR3 nucleotide sequence: TGTGCCTGTACGAGCGGGGGTCAAGAGACCCAGTACTTC.

This clone was observed a handful of times. The chain links TRBV4-2 to TRBJ2-7; perhaps TRBD1 as D (6 bases). This CDR3 spans 15 amino acids. Germline V gene lookup returns CDR1 LGHNA and CDR2 YNFKEQ. V lost 3 bases to trimming and J lost 1 base, with 13 bases between them. In nucleotides, the CDR3 is TGTGCCAGCAGCCAGCAGGGGTTCAGGTCCTACGAGCAGTACTTC. It yields the protein CASSQQGFRSYEQYF.

The chain has TRBV4-1 and TRBJ2-7, with D unclear. V gave up 0 bases and J gave up 3 bases, with 9 bases separating them. Per the germline V gene, CDR1 is MGHRA and CDR2 is YSYEKL. CDR3 size: 14 residues. Here the CDR3 reads CASSQDMTVYEQYF. CDR3 sequence (DNA): TGCGCCAGCAGCCAAGATATGACGGTCTACGAGCAGTACTTC.

The rearrangement links TRBV15 to TRBJ2-1; D possibly uses TRBD1 or TRBD2 (5 bases each). The CDR3 consists of 15 residues. CDR1 and CDR2 (germline): LNHNV, YYDKDF (reference sequence). The V end was cut by 2 bases, the J end by 6 bases, with 14 bases between. CDR3 loop: CATSRPGPKPNEQFF. The CDR3 DNA reads TGTGCCACCAGCAGACCGGGACCAAAGCCCAATGAGCAGTTCTTC. Full variable domain (remainder filled in from reference TRBV15 and TRBJ2-1): DAMVIQNPRYQVTQFGKPVTLSCSQTLNHNVMYWYQQKSSQAPKLLFHYYDKDFNNEADTPDNFQSRRPNTSFCFLDIRSPGLGDTAMYLCATSRPGPKPNEQFFGPGTRLTVL.

The gene calls are TRBV2 and TRBJ1-1; 10 bases map to TRBD1. J was trimmed by 3 bases and V by 5 bases; bases with no gene match: 6. This CDR3 has 15 residues. CDR1 and CDR2 from the germline V gene are SNHLY and FYNNEI. CDR3 in amino acids: CASSSGTGAYTEAFF. The CDR3 DNA sequence: TGTGCCAGCAGTTCTGGGACAGGGGCATACACTGAAGCTTTCTTT. The variable domain in full, completed from reference TRBV2 and TRBJ1-1, reads EPEVTQTPSHQVTQMGQEVILRCVPISNHLYFYWYRQILGQKVEFLVSFYNNEISEKSEIFDDQFSVERPDGSNFTLKIRSTKLEDSAMYFCASSSGTGAYTEAFFGQGTRLTVV.

The chain carries TRBV5-1 and TRBJ1-2, with D unclear. V lost 0 bases and J 12 bases, leaving 9 bases between the germline ends. The germline CDR1 and CDR2 sequences are SGHRS and YFSETQ. The CDR3 is made up of 11 amino acids. The CDR3 loop is CASSLDGLHTF. The CDR3, as DNA: TGCGCCAGCAGCTTGGATGGGCTACACACCTTC. Supplemented by reference TRBV5-1 and TRBJ1-2, the full variable domain reads KAGVTQTPRYLIKTRGQQVTLSCSPISGHRSVSWYQQTPGQGLQFLFEYFSETQRNKGNFPGRFSGRQFSNSRSEMNVSTLELGDSALYLCASSLDGLHTFGSGTRLTVV.

This clone was seen a handful of times. The chain carries TRBV4-3 and TRBJ1-6; weak D call: TRBD1 (5 bases). This CDR3 is built from 16 residues. CDR1 is LGHNA, CDR2 YSLEER, per germline. Deletions cut 0 bases from V and 7 bases from J, with 13 bases between. The CDR3 protein is CASSQDVRGRNSPLHF. CDR3 coding DNA: TGCGCCAGCAGCCAAGATGTGAGGGGCAGGAATTCACCCCTCCACTTT.

This chain connects TRBV18 to TRBJ1-5; D is uncertain. The CDR3 has 17 residues. The germline V and J ends were trimmed by 6 bases and 4 bases, with 22 bases remaining between them. Germline V CDR1 and CDR2: KGHSH, LQKENI. The DNA for the CDR3 is TGTGCCAGCTCCCCATCCTCGATAGGGAGAAGAAATCAGCCCCAGCATTTT. Protein: CASSPSSIGRRNQPQHF. The entire variable domain, with the rest obtained from reference TRBV18 and TRBJ1-5, is as follows: NAGVMQNPRHLVRRRGQEARLRCSPMKGHSHVYWYRQLPEEGLKFMVYLQKENIIDESGMPKERFSAEFPKEGPSILRIQQVVRGDSAAYFCASSPSSIGRRNQPQHFGDGTRLSIL.

A few counts support this clone. The chain has TRBV11-2 and TRBJ2-1; D call uncertain. V lost 0 bases and J 4 bases, leaving 19 bases between the germline ends. CDR3 size: 18 residues. Germline V gene lookup returns CDR1 SGHAT and CDR2 FQNNGV. In DNA, the CDR3 is TGTGCCAGCAGCTTAGAATCACTGGGCAGACGCTCTTACAATGAGCAGTTCTTC. This gives the protein CASSLESLGRRSYNEQFF. Combining the CDR3 with reference TRBV11-2 and TRBJ2-1 gives the whole variable domain EAGVAQSPRYKIIEKRQSVAFWCNPISGHATLYWYQQILGQGPKLLIQFQNNGVVDDSQLPKDRFSAERLKGVDSTLKIQPAKLEDSAVYLCASSLESLGRRSYNEQFFGPGTRLTVL.

This clone has more than one count but fewer than ten. The chain employs TRBV30 and TRBJ1-2; maybe TRBD1 (6 bases). The germline CDR1 and CDR2 sequences are GTSNPN and SVGIG (reference sequence). V was clipped by 2 bases and J by 7 bases, with 14 bases between them. This CDR3 spans 13 amino acids. CDR3 in amino acids: CAWSLTGQSGYTF. The CDR3 coding sequence is TGTGCCTGGAGTCTGACAGGCCAATCTGGCTACACCTTC.